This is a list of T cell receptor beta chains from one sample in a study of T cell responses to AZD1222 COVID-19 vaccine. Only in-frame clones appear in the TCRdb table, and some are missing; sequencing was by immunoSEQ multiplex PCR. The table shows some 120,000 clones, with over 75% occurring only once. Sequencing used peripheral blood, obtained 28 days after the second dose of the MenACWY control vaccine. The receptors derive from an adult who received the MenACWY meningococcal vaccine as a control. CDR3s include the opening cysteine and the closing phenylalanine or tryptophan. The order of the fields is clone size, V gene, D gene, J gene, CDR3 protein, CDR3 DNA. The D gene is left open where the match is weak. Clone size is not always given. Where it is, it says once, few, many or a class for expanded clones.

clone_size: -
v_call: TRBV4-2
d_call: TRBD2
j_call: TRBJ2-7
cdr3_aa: CASSQRWREPTYEQYF
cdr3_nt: TGTGCCAGCAGCCAACGGTGGCGGGAGCCAACCTACGAGCAGTACTTC

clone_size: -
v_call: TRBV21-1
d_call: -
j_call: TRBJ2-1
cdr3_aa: CASSGISYNEQFF
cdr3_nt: TGTGCCAGCAGCGGGATCTCCTACAATGAGCAGTTCTTC

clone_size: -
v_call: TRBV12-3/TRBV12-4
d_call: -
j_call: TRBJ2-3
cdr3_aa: CASRRDSDTQYF
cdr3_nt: TGTGCCAGCAGACGGGACTCCGATACGCAGTATTTT

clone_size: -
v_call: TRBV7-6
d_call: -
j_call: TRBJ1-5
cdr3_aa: CASSLGGKGNQPQHF
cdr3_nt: TGTGCCAGCAGCTTAGGGGGGAAGGGAAATCAGCCCCAGCATTTT

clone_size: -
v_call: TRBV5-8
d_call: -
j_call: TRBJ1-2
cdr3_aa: CASSLTGSAYGYTF
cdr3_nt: TGTGCCAGCAGCTTGACAGGGAGTGCCTATGGCTACACCTTC

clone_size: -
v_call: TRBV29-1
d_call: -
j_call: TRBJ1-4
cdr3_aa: CSVADSLATNEKLFF
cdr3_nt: TGCAGCGTTGCCGACAGCCTTGCAACTAATGAAAAACTGTTTTTT

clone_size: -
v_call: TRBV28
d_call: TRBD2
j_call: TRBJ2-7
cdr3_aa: CASRTSGGGIYEQYF
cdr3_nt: TGTGCCAGCAGGACTAGCGGAGGGGGAATCTACGAGCAGTACTTC

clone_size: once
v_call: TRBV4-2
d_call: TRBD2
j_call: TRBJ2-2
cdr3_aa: CASSRGTSGGLTGELFF
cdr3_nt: TGTGCCAGCAGCCGGGGGACTAGCGGGGGGTTAACCGGGGAGCTGTTTTTT

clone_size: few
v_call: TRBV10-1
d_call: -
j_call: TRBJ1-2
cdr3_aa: CASSEASSYGYTF
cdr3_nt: TGCGCCAGCAGTGAGGCCAGCAGCTATGGCTACACCTTC

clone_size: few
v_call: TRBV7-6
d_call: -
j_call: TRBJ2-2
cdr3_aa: CASSDVTGELFF
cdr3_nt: TGTGCCAGCAGCGATGTCACCGGGGAGCTGTTTTTT

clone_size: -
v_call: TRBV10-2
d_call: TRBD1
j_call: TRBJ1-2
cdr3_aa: CASSPTGGYGYTF
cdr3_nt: TGCGCCAGCAGTCCGACAGGGGGCTATGGCTACACCTTC

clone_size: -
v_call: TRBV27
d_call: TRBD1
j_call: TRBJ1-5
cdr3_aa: CASSLTPPDRDLGQPQHF
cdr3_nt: TGTGCCAGCAGTTTAACCCCCCCCGACAGGGATCTAGGCCAGCCCCAGCATTTT

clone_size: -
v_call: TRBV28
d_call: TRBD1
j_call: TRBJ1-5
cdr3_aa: CASSLPRQGDQPQHF
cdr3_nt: TGTGCCAGCAGTTTGCCTAGACAGGGGGATCAGCCCCAGCATTTT

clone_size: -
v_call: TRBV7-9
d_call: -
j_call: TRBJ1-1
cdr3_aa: CASSFQVNTEAFF
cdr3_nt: TGTGCCAGCAGCTTCCAGGTGAACACTGAAGCTTTCTTT

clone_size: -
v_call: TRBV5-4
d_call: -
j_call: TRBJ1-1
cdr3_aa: CASSPGQPVRNTEAFF
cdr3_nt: TGTGCCAGCAGCCCCGGACAGCCGGTAAGAAACACTGAAGCTTTCTTT

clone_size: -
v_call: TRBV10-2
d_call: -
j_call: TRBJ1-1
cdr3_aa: CASRQPLNTEAFF
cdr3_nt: TGCGCCAGCAGGCAGCCTTTGAACACTGAAGCTTTCTTT

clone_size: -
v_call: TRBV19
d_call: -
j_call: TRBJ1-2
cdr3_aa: CASSIDYDRTTNYGYTF
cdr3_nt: TGTGCCAGTAGTATAGACTATGACAGGACAACTAACTATGGCTACACCTTC

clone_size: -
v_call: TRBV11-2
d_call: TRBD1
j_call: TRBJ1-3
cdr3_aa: CASSLALDRISGNTIYF
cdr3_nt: TGTGCCAGCAGCTTAGCCCTGGACAGGATCTCTGGAAACACCATATATTTT

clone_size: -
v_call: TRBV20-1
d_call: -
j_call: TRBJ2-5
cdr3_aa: CSAGSETQYF
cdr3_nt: TGCAGTGCAGGCTCAGAGACCCAGTACTTC

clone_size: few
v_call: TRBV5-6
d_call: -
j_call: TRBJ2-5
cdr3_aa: CASSSPGLQETQYF
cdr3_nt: TGTGCCAGCAGCTCCCCCGGGTTGCAAGAGACCCAGTACTTC

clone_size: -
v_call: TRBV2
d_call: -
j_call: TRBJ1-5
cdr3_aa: CASSVGLVPQHF
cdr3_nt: TGTGCCAGCAGTGTAGGTTTAGTGCCCCAGCATTTT

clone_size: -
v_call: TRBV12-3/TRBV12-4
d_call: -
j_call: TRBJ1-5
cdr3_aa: CASSFARGQPQHF
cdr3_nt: TGTGCCAGCAGTTTTGCCAGGGGTCAGCCCCAGCATTTT

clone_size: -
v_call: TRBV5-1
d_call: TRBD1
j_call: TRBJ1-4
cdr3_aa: CASSLGQGSEKLFF
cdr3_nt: TGCGCCAGCAGCTTGGGACAGGGGAGTGAAAAACTGTTTTTT

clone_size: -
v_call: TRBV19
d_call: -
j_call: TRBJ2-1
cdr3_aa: CASSIKLGEQFF
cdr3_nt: TGTGCCAGTAGTATAAAGTTGGGTGAGCAGTTCTTC

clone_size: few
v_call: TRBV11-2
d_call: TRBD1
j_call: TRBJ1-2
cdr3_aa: CASTEPGGFSGYTF
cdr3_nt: TGTGCCAGCACCGAACCAGGGGGCTTTTCGGGCTACACCTTC

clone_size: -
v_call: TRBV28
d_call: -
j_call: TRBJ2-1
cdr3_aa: CASTADWSSYNEQFF
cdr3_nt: TGTGCCAGCACCGCCGACTGGAGCTCCTACAATGAGCAGTTCTTC

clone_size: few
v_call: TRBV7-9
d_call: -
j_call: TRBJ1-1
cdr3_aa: CASSLRTGNTEAFF
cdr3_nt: TGTGCCAGCAGCCTCCGGACGGGGAACACTGAAGCTTTCTTT